This TCR beta chain was obtained from a study of CD8+ T cells in alopecia areata (dated by TCRdb to between 2018 and 2020). Concerning the study at large: Treated patients were enrolled in an open-label pilot trial of oral tofacitinib, 5 to 10 mg twice daily, for moderate-to-severe alopecia areata. Patients stayed on tofacitinib for 6 to 18 months and then had 6 months of follow-up off drug so that delayed response and recurrence could be assessed. The SALT score, which quantifies the percentage of affected scalp surface area, was used to measure disease severity in treated patients. In both human patients and the C3H/HeJ mouse model, the study applied high-throughput TCRbeta sequencing to look at T cell clonal expansion in alopecia areata. On the human side, TCRbeta sequencing was run on scalp tissue and on sorted CD4+ and CD8+ peripheral blood T cells from healthy controls and from alopecia areata patients with either patchy or totalis/universalis disease. Patients on tofacitinib were biopsied at baseline and after 4 and 24 weeks of treatment, and several of the patients also had a later scalp biopsy. Scalp clonality was compared across normal scalp (n=4), patchy alopecia areata scalp (n=8), and alopecia totalis/universalis scalp (n=8). The RNA source kit depended on sample type: the PAXgene miRNA kit for fixed scalp, the miRNeasy kit for PBMCs, and the RNeasy kit for mouse skin. TCRbeta CDR3 regions were amplified by immunoSEQ multiplex PCR with 35 Vbeta forward and 13 Jbeta reverse primers. What the authors observed across the whole study: Tofacitinib significantly decreased scalp clonality and the number of expanded CD8+ clones among the top 100 scalp clones. TCR sequences shared between patients were less clear than in mice, possibly partly because of HLA diversity in the patient population. Compared with normal scalp, lesional scalp had higher clonality and more expanded CD8+ clones, particularly in alopecia totalis/universalis, a pattern that suggests antigenic drive. Unlike mouse skin, where gammadelta T cells dominate, normal human skin contains resident alphabeta T cells that get sequenced too, which complicates analysis of the scalp TCR repertoire. Because the treated cohort was small and had only one nonresponder, larger studies are needed to examine links between baseline CD8+ expansion and response. Many expanded lesional clones were found to persist in scalp and blood during tofacitinib treatment, and relapse after treatment cessation may be partly explained by this persistence.

Library preparation was by the immunoSEQ multiplex PCR assay. To provide template for TCR sequencing, every sample had RNA extracted and reverse transcribed into cDNA. SuperScript III was used to make first-strand cDNA, primed with a 2:1 mix of oligo-dT and random hexamers. A synthetic immune receptor repertoire was used to measure amplification bias, and any remaining bias was corrected computationally. The study's own analysis went as follows. Raw reads were preprocessed to remove errors, and CDR3 was defined by IMGT conventions from the conserved cysteine to phenylalanine. Clonality was computed by normalizing Shannon entropy by log2 of the number of productive unique TCRs and subtracting the result from 1. Whether scalp clones were CD4 or CD8 was inferred by matching scalp TCRbeta sequences against CD4 and CD8 repertoires sorted from blood. TCRdb's version of the immuneACCESS table is confined to in-frame rearrangements and falls short of the full clone set. An unresolved V gene accounts for under half of the shortfall where checked; the remainder is of unknown origin. For V, J and clone size, that table is used; D and trimming come from the DNA. This sample gives 270,000 or so clones in total; roughly 60% of them show up just once. Over 1.5% of the sample lies in the top ten.

This clone appeared a few times. Its antigen is still unknown. No clone much larger than this one lies a single base away; base qualities are absent. Explained via the paper, the time point label denotes: roughly 24 weeks on oral tofacitinib. The sample's treatment or condition label, decoded: oral pan-JAK inhibitor, 5-10 mg twice daily. From alopecia areata patients, peripheral blood was collected along with lesional scalp punch biopsies. PBMCs were isolated by density centrifugation and stained for CD3, CD4 and CD8, and CD4+ and CD8+ T cells were sorted on a FACSAria. As encoded in the germline V gene, CDR1 is MDHEN while CDR2 is SYDVKM. From its cysteine to its phenylalanine, the CDR3 spans 16 amino acids. Here the CDR3 DNA is all that survives: 48 bases in frame from base 1. Compared with germline, V lacks 3 bases and J lacks 7 bases; bases without a gene match: 7.

Specimen: CD4+ T cells sorted from blood, collected at week 24, from a patient treated with tofacitinib. This clonotype was sampled from a human donor with alopecia areata. The chain links TRBV28 with TRBJ1-6; 9 nucleotides in the junction match TRBD1. The nucleotide sequence is TGTGCCAGCAGTTTGGTACGGGGGACAGGGAATTCACCCCTCCACTTT. This yields the protein CASSLVRGTGNSPLHF.